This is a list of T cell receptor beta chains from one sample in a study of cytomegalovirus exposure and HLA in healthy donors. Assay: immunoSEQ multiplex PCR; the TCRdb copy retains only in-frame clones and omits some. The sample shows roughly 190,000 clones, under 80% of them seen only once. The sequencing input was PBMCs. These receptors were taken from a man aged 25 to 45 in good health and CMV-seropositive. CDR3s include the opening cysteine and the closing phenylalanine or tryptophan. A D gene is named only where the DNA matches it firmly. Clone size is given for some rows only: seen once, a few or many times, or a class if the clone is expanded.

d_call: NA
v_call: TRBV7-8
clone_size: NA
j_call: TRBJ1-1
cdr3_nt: TGTGCCAGCAGCTTAAGAGGGACTGAAGCTTTCTTT
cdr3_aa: CASSLRGTEAFF

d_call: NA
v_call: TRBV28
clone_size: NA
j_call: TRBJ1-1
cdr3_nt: TGTGTCAGCAGTCCCACCTGGTTACGACACTCGAACACTGAAGCTTTCTTT
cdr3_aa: CVSSPTWLRHSNTEAFF

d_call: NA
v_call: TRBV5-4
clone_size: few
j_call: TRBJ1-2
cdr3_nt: TGTGCCAGCAGCTTGCCGGGAAACCCCTATGGCTACACCTTC
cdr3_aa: CASSLPGNPYGYTF

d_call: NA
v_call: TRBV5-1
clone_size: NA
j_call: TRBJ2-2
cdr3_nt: TGCGCCAGCAGCTTGGCCGGAGTGACTACGAGCACCGGGGAGCTGTTTTTT
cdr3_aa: CASSLAGVTTSTGELFF

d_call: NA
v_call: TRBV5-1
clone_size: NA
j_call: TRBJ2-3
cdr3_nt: TGCGCCCCCTCCCCCAAAGCGTTCTTCACAGATACGCAGTATTTT
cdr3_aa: CAPSPKAFFTDTQYF

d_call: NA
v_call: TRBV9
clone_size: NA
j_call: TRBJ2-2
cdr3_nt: TGTGCCAGCAGCCTATCGGGACTTGACACCGGGGAGCTGTTTTTT
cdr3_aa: CASSLSGLDTGELFF

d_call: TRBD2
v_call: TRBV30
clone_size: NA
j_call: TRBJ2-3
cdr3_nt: TGTGCCTTAATAGCGGGGGGGACGAGAGATACGCAGTATTTT
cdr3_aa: CALIAGGTRDTQYF

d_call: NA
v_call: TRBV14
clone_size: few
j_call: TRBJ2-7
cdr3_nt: TGTGCCAGCAGTATCTCAGGGGGGAACGAGCAGTACTTC
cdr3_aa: CASSISGGNEQYF

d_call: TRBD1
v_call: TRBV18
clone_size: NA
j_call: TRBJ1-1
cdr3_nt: TGTGCCAGCTCACCACAGGACAGGGAGGCTGAAGCTTTCTTT
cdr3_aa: CASSPQDREAEAFF

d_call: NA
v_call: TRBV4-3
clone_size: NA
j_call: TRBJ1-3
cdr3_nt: TGCGCCAGCAGCCAAGATCTGGAGCGGACCATATATTTT
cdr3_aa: CASSQDLERTIYF

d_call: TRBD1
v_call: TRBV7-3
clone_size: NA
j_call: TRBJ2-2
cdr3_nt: TGTGCCAGCAGCCGGGGGACAGGGGTAAACACCGGGGAGCTGTTTTTT
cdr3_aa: CASSRGTGVNTGELFF

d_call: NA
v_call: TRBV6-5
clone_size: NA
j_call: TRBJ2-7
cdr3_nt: TGTGCCAGCACCCGAATTTGGGGGCGCTTCTACGAGCAGTACTTC
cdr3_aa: CASTRIWGRFYEQYF

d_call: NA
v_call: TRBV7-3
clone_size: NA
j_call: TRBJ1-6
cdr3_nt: TGTGCCAGCAGCCAAACAGCAAGCTCCTATAATTCACCCCTCCACTTT
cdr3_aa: CASSQTASSYNSPLHF

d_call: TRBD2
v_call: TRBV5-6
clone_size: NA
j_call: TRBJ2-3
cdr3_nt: TGTGCCAGCAGCTTCGGGAGGGCCACAGATACGCAGTATTTT
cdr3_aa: CASSFGRATDTQYF

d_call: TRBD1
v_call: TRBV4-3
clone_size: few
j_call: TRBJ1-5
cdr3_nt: TGCGCCAGCAGCCCGGGACAGAACAATCAGCCCCAGCATTTT
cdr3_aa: CASSPGQNNQPQHF

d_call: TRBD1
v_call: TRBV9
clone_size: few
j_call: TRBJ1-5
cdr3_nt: TGTGCCAGCAGCCCACGGACAGGGGGTTCTTTT
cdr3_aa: CASSPRTGGSF

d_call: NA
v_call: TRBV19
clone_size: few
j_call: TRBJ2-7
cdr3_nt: TGTGCCAGTACCTCCTCGGGGGGCGGGGACTCCTACGAGCAGTACTTC
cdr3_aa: CASTSSGGGDSYEQYF

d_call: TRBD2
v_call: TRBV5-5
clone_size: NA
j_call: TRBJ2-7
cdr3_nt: TGTGCCAGCACTGACAGAGTACTAGCGGAACGATACGAGCAGTACTTC
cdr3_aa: CASTDRVLAERYEQYF

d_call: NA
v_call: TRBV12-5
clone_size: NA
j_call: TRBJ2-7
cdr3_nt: TGTGCTAGTGGTCAGACTTACGAGCAGTACTTC
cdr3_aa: CASGQTYEQYF

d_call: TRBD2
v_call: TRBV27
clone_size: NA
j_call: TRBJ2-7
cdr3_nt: TGTGCCAGCAGTACCCGACTAGCGTTGCTCAACGAGCAGTACTTC
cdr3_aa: CASSTRLALLNEQYF

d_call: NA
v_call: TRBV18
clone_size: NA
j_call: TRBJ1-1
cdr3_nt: TGTGCCAGCTCAAACCGGGACACCCACACTGAAGCTTTCTTT
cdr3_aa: CASSNRDTHTEAFF

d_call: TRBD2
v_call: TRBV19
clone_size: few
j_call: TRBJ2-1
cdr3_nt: TGTGCCAGTACCCTAACCGGGACTAGCGGGAGAGGCGGACAGTTCTTC
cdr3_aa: CASTLTGTSGRGGQFF

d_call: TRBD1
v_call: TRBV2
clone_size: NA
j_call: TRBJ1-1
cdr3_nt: TGTGCCAGCAGCGGGACAGGGACGACTGAAGCTTTCTTT
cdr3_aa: CASSGTGTTEAFF

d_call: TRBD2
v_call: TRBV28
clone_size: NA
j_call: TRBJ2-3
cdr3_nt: TGTGCCAGCAGCAAGCGGGAGGTCGGGGATACGCAGTATTTT
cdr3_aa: CASSKREVGDTQYF

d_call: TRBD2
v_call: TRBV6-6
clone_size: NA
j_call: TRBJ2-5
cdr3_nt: TGTGCCAGCAGTTACGGGACTAGCCAAGAGACCCAGTACTTC
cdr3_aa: CASSYGTSQETQYF

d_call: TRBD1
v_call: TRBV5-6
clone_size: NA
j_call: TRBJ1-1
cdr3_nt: TGTGCCAGCAGGAGAACAGGGGGTTGGACTGAAGCTTTCTTT
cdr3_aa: CASRRTGGWTEAFF

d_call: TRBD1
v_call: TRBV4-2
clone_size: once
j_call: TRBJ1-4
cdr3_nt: TGTGCCAGCAGCCAAGCCGGGGGGGGGACAGGGGGCGAGGAGGAAAAACTGTTTTTT
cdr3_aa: CASSQAGGGTGGEEEKLFF

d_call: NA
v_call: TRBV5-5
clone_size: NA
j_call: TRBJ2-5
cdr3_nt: TGTGCCAGCAGCTTGGAAGCGAGGGAGACCCAGTACTTC
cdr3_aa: CASSLEARETQYF

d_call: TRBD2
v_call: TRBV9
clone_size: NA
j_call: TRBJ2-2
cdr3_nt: TGTGCCAGCAGCCTCAGCGGGAGGGCCTCGGCCGGGGAGCCGTTTTTT
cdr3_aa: CASSLSGRASAGEPFF

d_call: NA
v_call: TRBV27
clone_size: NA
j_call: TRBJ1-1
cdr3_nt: TGTGCCAGCAGTTTATATGGCCCCGCCGCTGAAGCTTTCTTT
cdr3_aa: CASSLYGPAAEAFF

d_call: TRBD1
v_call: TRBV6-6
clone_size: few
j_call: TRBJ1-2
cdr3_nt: TGTGCCAGCACCACCGGCAGGGGGCGCGATGGCTACACCTTC
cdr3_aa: CASTTGRGRDGYTF

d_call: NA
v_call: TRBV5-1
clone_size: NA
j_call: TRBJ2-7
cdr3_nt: TGCGCCAGCAGGCCACCCGGGACCGTCGGGGGAGAGCAGTACTTC
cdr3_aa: CASRPPGTVGGEQYF

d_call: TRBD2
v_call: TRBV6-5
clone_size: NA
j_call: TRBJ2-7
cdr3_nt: TGTGCCAGCACCTCTAGCGGGAGTCTAATTTACGAGCAGTACTTC
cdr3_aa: CASTSSGSLIYEQYF

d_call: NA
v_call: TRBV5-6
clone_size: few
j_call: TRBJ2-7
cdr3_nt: TGTGCCAGCAGCTTGAGCGACTACGAGCAGTACTTC
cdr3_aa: CASSLSDYEQYF

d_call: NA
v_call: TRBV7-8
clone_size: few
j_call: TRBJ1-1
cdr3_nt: TGTGCCAGCAGCTTATACCGAGTGTGGGGCAACACTGAAGCTTTCTTT
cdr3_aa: CASSLYRVWGNTEAFF

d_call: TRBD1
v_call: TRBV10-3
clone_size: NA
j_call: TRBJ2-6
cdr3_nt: TGTGCCATCATGAAAGGACAGGGATTCTCTGGGGCCAACGTCCTGACTTTC
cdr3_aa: CAIMKGQGFSGANVLTF

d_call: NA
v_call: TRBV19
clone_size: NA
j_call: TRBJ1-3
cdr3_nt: TGTGCCAGTAGTAACCCCGGGGGGCACTCTGGAAACACCATATATTTT
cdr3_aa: CASSNPGGHSGNTIYF

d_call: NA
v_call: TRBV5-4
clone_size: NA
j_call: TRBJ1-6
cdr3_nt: TGTGCCAGCAGCCTGCCCGGGGGGTATAATTCACCCCTCCACTTT
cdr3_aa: CASSLPGGYNSPLHF

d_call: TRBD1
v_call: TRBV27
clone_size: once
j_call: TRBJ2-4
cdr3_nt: TGTGCCAGCAGTCCCCGGACAGGGGGAGTAAACATTCAGTACTTC
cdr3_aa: CASSPRTGGVNIQYF

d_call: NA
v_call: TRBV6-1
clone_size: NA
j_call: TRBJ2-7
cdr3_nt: TGTGCCAGCAGTGAAGCGGCAGGAATCTCCTACGAGCAGTACTTC
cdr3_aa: CASSEAAGISYEQYF

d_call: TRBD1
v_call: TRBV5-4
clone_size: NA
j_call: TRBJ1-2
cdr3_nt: TGTGCCAGCAGCCGGGGGACAGGGGAGGAGGATGGCTACACCTTC
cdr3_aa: CASSRGTGEEDGYTF

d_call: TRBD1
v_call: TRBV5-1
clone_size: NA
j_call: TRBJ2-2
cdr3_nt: TGCGCCAGCAGCTTGGACGGGACAGGGGGCGGCGGGGAGCTGTTTTTT
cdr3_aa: CASSLDGTGGGGELFF

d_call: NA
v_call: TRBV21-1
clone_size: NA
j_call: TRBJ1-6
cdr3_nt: TGTGCCAGCAGCAAAGGGGGGGGGATGAATTCACCCCTCCACTTT
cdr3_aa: CASSKGGGMNSPLHF

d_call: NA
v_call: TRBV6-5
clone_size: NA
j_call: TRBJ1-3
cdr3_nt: TGTGCCAGCAGTTACAATCCGGGGGCTGGAAACACCATATATTTT
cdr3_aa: CASSYNPGAGNTIYF

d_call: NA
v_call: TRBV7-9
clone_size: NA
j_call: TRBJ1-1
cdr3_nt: TGTGCCAGCAGCTCAGGGGCGAAGACTGAAGCTTTCTTT
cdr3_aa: CASSSGAKTEAFF

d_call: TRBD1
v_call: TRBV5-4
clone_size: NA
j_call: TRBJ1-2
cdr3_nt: TGTGCCAGCGGACTGACAGGGAAAAGGGCTAACTATGGCTACACCTTC
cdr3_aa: CASGLTGKRANYGYTF

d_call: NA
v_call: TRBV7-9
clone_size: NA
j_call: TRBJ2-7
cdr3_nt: TGTGCCAGCAGCTCCGACATCGGCGAGCAGTACTTC
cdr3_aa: CASSSDIGEQYF

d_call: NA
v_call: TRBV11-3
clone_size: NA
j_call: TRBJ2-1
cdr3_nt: TGTGCCAGCAGTCCTAATTCCAACTCCTACAATGAGCAGTTCTTC
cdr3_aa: CASSPNSNSYNEQFF

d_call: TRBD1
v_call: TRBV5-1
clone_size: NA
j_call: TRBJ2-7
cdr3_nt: TGCGCCAGCAACCCGGGACAGGGGCCCCTCGAGCAGTACTTC
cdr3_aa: CASNPGQGPLEQYF

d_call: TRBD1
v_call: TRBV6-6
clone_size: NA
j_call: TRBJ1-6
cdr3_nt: TGTGCCAGCAGTTCGACAGGGGTACAATCACCCCTCCACTTT
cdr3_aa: CASSSTGVQSPLHF

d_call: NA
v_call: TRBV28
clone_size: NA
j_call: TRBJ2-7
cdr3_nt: TGTGCCAGCAGCCCGCCGGGCGGGGCCTCCTACGAGCAGTACTTC
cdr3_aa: CASSPPGGASYEQYF

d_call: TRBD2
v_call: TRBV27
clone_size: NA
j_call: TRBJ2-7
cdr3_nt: TGTGCCAGCAGTCCACCCGGGACTACACGGTACGAGCAGTACTTC
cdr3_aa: CASSPPGTTRYEQYF